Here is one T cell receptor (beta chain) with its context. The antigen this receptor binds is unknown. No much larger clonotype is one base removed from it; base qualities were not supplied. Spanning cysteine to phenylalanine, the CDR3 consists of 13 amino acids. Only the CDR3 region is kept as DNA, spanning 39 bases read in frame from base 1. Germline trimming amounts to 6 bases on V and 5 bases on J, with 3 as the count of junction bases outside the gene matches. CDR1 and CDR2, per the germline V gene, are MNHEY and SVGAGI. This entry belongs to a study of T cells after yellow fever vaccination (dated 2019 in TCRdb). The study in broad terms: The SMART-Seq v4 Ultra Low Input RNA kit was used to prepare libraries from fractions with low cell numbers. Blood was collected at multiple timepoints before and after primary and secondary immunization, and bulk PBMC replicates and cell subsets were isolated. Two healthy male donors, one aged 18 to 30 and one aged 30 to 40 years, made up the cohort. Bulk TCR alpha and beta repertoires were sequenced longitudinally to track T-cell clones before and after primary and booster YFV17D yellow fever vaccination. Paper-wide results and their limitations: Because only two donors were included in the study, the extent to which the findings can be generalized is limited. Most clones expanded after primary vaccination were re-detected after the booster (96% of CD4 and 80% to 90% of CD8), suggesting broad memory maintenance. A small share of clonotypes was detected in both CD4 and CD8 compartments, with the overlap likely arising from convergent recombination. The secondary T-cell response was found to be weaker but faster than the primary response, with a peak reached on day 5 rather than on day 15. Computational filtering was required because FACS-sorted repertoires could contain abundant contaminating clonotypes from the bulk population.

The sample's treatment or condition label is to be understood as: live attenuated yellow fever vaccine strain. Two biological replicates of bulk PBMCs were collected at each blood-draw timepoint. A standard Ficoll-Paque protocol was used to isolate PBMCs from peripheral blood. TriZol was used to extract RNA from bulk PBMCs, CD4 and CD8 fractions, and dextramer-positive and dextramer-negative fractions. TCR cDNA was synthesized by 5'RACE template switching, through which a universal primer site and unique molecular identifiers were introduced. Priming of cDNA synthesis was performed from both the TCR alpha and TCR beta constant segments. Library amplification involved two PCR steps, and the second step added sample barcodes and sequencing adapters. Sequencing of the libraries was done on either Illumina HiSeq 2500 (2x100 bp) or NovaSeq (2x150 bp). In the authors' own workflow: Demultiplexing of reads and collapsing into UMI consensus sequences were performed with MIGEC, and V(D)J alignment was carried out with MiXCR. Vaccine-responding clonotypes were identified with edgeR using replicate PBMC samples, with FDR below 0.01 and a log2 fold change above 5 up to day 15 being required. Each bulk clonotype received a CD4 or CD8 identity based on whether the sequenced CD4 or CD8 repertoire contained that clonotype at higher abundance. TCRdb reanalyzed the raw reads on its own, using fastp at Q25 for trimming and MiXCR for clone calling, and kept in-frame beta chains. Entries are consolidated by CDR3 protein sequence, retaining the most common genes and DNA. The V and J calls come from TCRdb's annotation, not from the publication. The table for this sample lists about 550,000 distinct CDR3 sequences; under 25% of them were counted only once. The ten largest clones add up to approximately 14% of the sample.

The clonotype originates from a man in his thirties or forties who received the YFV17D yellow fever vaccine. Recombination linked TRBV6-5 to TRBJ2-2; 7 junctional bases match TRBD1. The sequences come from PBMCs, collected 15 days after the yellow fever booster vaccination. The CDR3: CASSQGQTGELFF. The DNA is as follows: TGTGCCAGCAGCCAGGGACAGACCGGGGAGCTGTTTTTT.